Reported below is one T cell receptor beta chain. The antigen remains undetermined. This entry belongs to a study of T cells in Graves' hyperthyroidism and ophthalmopathy. Criteria for exclusion of patients were uncontrolled infection, other autoimmune disease, pregnancy or lactation. The study, taken as a whole, reports: Ophthalmopathy cases were set apart from stable hyperthyroidism by a 13 V-J model.

This CDR3 comprises 14 residues. V gave up 2 bases and J gave up 2 bases, with 8 bases separating them. Per the germline V gene, CDR1 is SGHNT and CDR2 is YYREEE (reference sequence). Amplification of TCR beta CDR3 regions used RNA as the template. When the TCR CDR3 underwent first-round RT-PCR, the HTBI primer set was used. MiXCR, run by TCRdb on the multiplex PCR reads, gives a single entry per CDR3 protein. The sample has 220,000 or so distinct CDR3 sequences, roughly 15% seen once. The chain couples TRBV5-4 to TRBJ1-5; possible D gene TRBD1, 5 bases. The clonotype comes from a woman between 18 and 29 years old with Graves' ophthalmopathy. The sequencing input was blood. CDR3 loop: CASSFEGRNQPQHF. For the CDR3, the DNA is TGTGCCAGCAGCTTTGAGGGGCGCAATCAGCCCCAGCATTTT. The whole variable domain, remainder taken from reference TRBV5-4 and TRBJ1-5, is ETGVTQSPTHLIKTRGQQVTLRCSSQSGHNTVSWYQQALGQGPQFIFQYYREEENGRGNFPPRFSGLQFPNYSSELNVNALELDDSALYLCASSFEGRNQPQHFGDGTRLSIL.